The 28 T cell receptor beta chains below were found in one sample sequenced in a study of blood T cell repertoires in COVID-19. The protocol was immunoSEQ multiplex PCR, while the TCRdb copy is restricted to in-frame clones and leaves out a portion. The table shows about 80,000 clones, with around 80% occurring only once. The specimen sequenced was peripheral blood. These TCRs come from an elderly man with acute or convalescent COVID-19.

This sequence joins TRBV12-3 or TRBV12-4 and TRBJ1-2; D ambiguous. V was cut by 6 bases and J by 4 bases, with 12 bases left in between. This CDR3 is built from 13 residues. The CDR3: CASSRRETYGYTF. DNA for the CDR3: TGTGCCAGCAGCCGGAGGGAAACCTATGGCTACACCTTC.

The rearrangement joins TRBV3-1 (or the pseudogene TRBV3-2) to TRBJ2-7, with 7 bases matching TRBD1. The V gene's germline CDR1 is LGHDT and CDR2 YNNKEL (reference sequence). The CDR3 has 17 residues. With V trimmed by 1 base and J by 2 bases, 11 bases remained unmatched. This CDR3 reads CASSQGLDRYGAYEQYF. The CDR3 DNA reads as TGTGCCAGCAGCCAAGGACTGGACAGGTACGGGGCCTACGAGCAGTACTTC.

The chain recombines TRBV28 with TRBJ1-6, with D perhaps matching TRBD1 (5 bases). This CDR3 contains 14 residues. The germline V gene has CDR1 MDHEN and CDR2 SYDVKM. Trimming cost V 6 bases and J 5 bases, with 11 bases left between them. CDR3 sequence reads: CASRPDRNNSPLHF. CDR3 bases: TGTGCCAGCAGACCCGACAGAAATAATTCACCCCTCCACTTT.

This clone was observed a few times. Other DNA sequences of this sample code for an identical CDR3. CDR3 sequence reads: CASSQGPGNTIYF. CDR3 in DNA: TGCGCCAGCAGCCAAGGGCCTGGAAACACCATATATTTT. J is TRBJ1-3 and V is TRBV4-1, with unresolved D. V lost 1 base, J lost 2 bases, and 3 bases lay in between. Germline CDR1 MGHRA, CDR2 YSYEKL. The CDR3 extends over 13 amino acids.

This clone counts as large. The chain has TRBV12-3 or TRBV12-4 and TRBJ1-2; D might be TRBD1 (6 bases). This CDR3 has 11 residues. V dropped 5 bases and J dropped 8 bases, with 9 bases sitting between them. CDR3 sequence reads: CASSQGRGYTF. CDR3 coding DNA: TGTGCCAGCAGTCAGGGGAGAGGCTACACCTTC.

The CDR3 is CASSVTGGPGANVLTF. The CDR3 DNA follows: TGTGCCAGCAGTGTTACAGGGGGCCCTGGGGCCAACGTCCTGACTTTC. The rearrangement links TRBV2 to TRBJ2-6, with 9 bases that match TRBD1. CDR1 is SNHLY and CDR2 is FYNNEI in the germline V gene. The CDR3 extends over 16 amino acids. V gave up 4 bases and J gave up 2 bases; unmatched junction bases: 3.

The count of this clone is one. The chain has TRBV29-1 and TRBJ2-2, with 11 nucleotides matching TRBD2. In germline, CDR1 is SQVTM, CDR2 ANQGSEA. The V segment lost 4 bases and the J segment 6 bases; nucleotides outside the gene matches: 4. This CDR3 region has 14 residues. In DNA form, the CDR3 reads TGCAGCGTTGTCAGACTAGCGGGGTCCGGGGAGCTGTTTTTT. Residues: CSVVRLAGSGELFF.

J is TRBJ1-2 and V is TRBV19, with D possibly TRBD1 on 5 matching bases. The CDR3 is 14 amino acids. CDR1 LNHDA and CDR2 SQIVND come from the germline V gene (reference sequence). Deletions cut 5 bases from V and 2 bases from J, with 12 bases between. The CDR3 is CASSPSSGNYGYTF. The DNA of the CDR3 is TGTGCCAGTAGTCCGTCTTCAGGGAACTATGGCTACACCTTC.

The chain joins TRBV29-1 to TRBJ2-2; 9 positions agree with TRBD1. The ends lost 0 bases at V and 3 bases at J; junction bases unmatched: 2. Germline V lookup: CDR1 SQVTM, CDR2 ANQGSEA. There are 15 residues in the CDR3. The DNA of the CDR3 is TGCAGCGTTGAAGACGGGACAGGGTACACCGGGGAGCTGTTTTTT. Protein sequence: CSVEDGTGYTGELFF.

V gene TRBV4-2 combines with J gene TRBJ2-1, with D perhaps matching TRBD2 (6 bases). CDR1 and CDR2 (germline): LGHNA, YNFKEQ. V was cut by 5 bases and J by 6 bases, with 14 bases left in between. This CDR3 is 14 amino acids long. CDR3 amino acids: CASSASGTGNEQFF. The CDR3 bases are TGTGCCAGCAGCGCATCCGGGACTGGCAATGAGCAGTTCTTC.

This rearrangement joins TRBV6-5 to TRBJ1-2; D gene unclear. With 8 bases removed from V and 4 bases from J, the gap between germline ends came to 20 bases. The length of the CDR3 is 15 residues. The germline gives CDR1 MNHEY, CDR2 SVGAGI. CDR3 DNA sequence: TGTGCCAGCCAACCCTCGGCCGGGTACCCCTATGGCTACACCTTC. It translates to CASQPSAGYPYGYTF.

The V gene is TRBV7-2, the J gene TRBJ2-3; 14 nucleotides agree with TRBD2. The germline V gene encodes CDR1 SGHTA and CDR2 FQGNSA. The V and J ends lost 5 bases and 4 bases, in that order; junction bases with no gene match: 5. The CDR3 runs 16 residues. The CDR3 DNA follows: TGTGCCAGCAGCCTTCAGACTAGCGGGGGGGCAGATACGCAGTATTTT. Translating it yields CASSLQTSGGADTQYF. Combining the CDR3 with reference TRBV7-2 and TRBJ2-3 gives the whole variable domain GAGVSQSPSNKVTEKGKDVELRCDPISGHTALYWYRQSLGQGLEFLIYFQGNSAPDKSGLPSDRFSAERTGGSVSTLTIQRTQQEDSAVYLCASSLQTSGGADTQYFGPGTRLTVL.

The V call is TRBV6-5, the J call TRBJ2-1; the match to TRBD2 covers 14 bases. V dropped 4 bases and J dropped 6; count of bases not matched to a gene: 2. Germline V gene lookup returns CDR1 MNHEY and CDR2 SVGAGI. CDR3 size: 15 residues. The CDR3 DNA is TGTGCCAGCAGTTCCGGACTAGCGGGGGGCAATGAGCAGTTCTTC. Translating it yields CASSSGLAGGNEQFF.

This chain connects TRBV25-1 to TRBJ1-2; 10 bases match TRBD1. J gave up 4 bases and V 4 bases, and 3 bases lay outside the gene matches. The germline V gene has CDR1 MGHDK and CDR2 SYGVNS. The CDR3 has 14 residues. The CDR3, as DNA: TGTGCCAGCAGTGTCGGACAGGGGGGCTATGGCTACACCTTC. Translating it yields CASSVGQGGYGYTF.

The rearrangement links TRBV19 to TRBJ1-4; no clear D. The CDR3 has 16 amino acids. Germline assignment: CDR1 LNHDA and CDR2 SQIVND (reference sequence). V lost 3 bases and J lost 0, with 11 bases in between. The CDR3 DNA reads as TGTGCCAGTAGTATCTCCTCCTCCGCAACTAATGAAAAACTGTTTTTT. Its protein is CASSISSSATNEKLFF. Together with reference TRBV19 and TRBJ1-4, the CDR3 gives the full variable domain: DGGITQSPKYLFRKEGQNVTLSCEQNLNHDAMYWYRQDPGQGLRLIYYSQIVNDFQKGDIAEGYSVSREKKESFPLTVTSAQKNPTAFYLCASSISSSATNEKLFFGSGTQLSVL.

This clone has a single count. This chain uses TRBV2 with TRBJ1-6; TRBD1 matches 7 bases. Looked up from germline, CDR1 is SNHLY and CDR2 is FYNNEI. Trimming removed 2 bases from V and 10 bases from J; junction bases left unmatched: 8. The CDR3 totals 15 residues. CDR3 sequence: CASSEREGARSPLHF. CDR3 DNA: TGTGCCAGCAGTGAACGTGAGGGGGCGAGGTCACCCCTCCACTTT. Based on the CDR3 plus reference TRBV2 and TRBJ1-6, the full variable domain is EPEVTQTPSHQVTQMGQEVILRCVPISNHLYFYWYRQILGQKVEFLVSFYNNEISEKSEIFDDQFSVERPDGSNFTLKIRSTKLEDSAMYFCASSEREGARSPLHFGNGTRLTVT.

The CDR3 here is CASRSADRGGGEAFF. Written as DNA, the CDR3 is TGTGCCAGCAGATCAGCGGACAGGGGGGGAGGTGAAGCTTTCTTT. The chain employs TRBV11-2 and TRBJ1-1; 10 bases agree with TRBD1. The CDR3 consists of 15 residues. Germline trimming cut 6 bases from V and 7 bases from J; bases unmatched to any gene: 11. Germline V CDR1 and CDR2: SGHAT, FQNNGV.

The CDR3 nucleotides read TGTGCCAGCAGCCAAGGAAGAGGGAGGATAGCAACTAATGAAAAACTGTTTTTT. It specifies CASSQGRGRIATNEKLFF. V gene TRBV3-1 (or the pseudogene TRBV3-2) combines with J gene TRBJ1-4; D gene uncertain. Per the germline V gene, CDR1 is LGHDT and CDR2 is YNNKEL (reference sequence). The CDR3 length is 18 residues. V was pared by 1 base and J by 0 bases, with 15 bases between.

The rearrangement links TRBV7-9 to TRBJ1-1; 10 bases agree with TRBD1. This CDR3 has 18 residues. With V trimmed by 2 bases and J by 7 bases, 16 bases remained unmatched. Germline values: CDR1 SEHNR, CDR2 FQNEAQ (reference sequence). The CDR3 loop reads CASSLTPGTGAALNEAFF. In nucleotides, the CDR3 is TGTGCCAGCAGCTTAACCCCCGGGACAGGGGCCGCTCTTAATGAAGCTTTCTTT.

The chain has TRBV3-1 (or the pseudogene TRBV3-2) and TRBJ1-1; TRBD1 is a possible D gene (5 bases). From germline, CDR1 is LGHDT and CDR2 YNNKEL (reference sequence). V gave up 2 bases and J gave up 5 bases, with 12 bases separating them. This CDR3 contains 14 residues. CDR3 nucleotides: TGTGCCAGCAGCCAATGGGGGGTTAATACTGAAGCTTTCTTT. This encodes CASSQWGVNTEAFF.

The sample holds one count of this clone. V gene TRBV29-1 combines with J gene TRBJ1-2, with TRBD1 matching 10 bases. This CDR3 spans 13 amino acids. Per the germline V gene, CDR1 is SQVTM and CDR2 is ANQGSEA. With 8 bases clipped from V and 5 bases from J, the junction kept 8 bases outside the gene matches. The CDR3 spells CSTPTGQGYGYTF. CDR3 nucleotide sequence: TGCAGCACCCCCACGGGACAGGGGTATGGCTACACCTTC.

The chain couples TRBV7-3 to TRBJ2-1, with 7 bases aligning to TRBD2. CDR1 SGHTA and CDR2 FQGTGA come from the germline V gene. The CDR3 contains 15 residues. Losses at the gene ends were 5 bases for V and 1 base for J; bases not matched to a gene: 5. The CDR3 region is CASSILAASYNEQFF. The CDR3 nucleotides read TGTGCCAGCAGCATTCTAGCGGCATCCTACAATGAGCAGTTCTTC.

The chain combines TRBV5-5 with TRBJ1-2, with a possible D match to TRBD1 (6 bases). This CDR3 has 14 residues. Trimming pared 2 bases from V and 3 bases from J, leaving 11 bases between. The V gene's germline CDR1 is SGHKS and CDR2 YYEKEE (reference sequence). CDR3 sequence reads: CASSFRQAYYGYTF. CDR3 nucleotide sequence: TGTGCCAGCAGCTTTAGACAGGCCTACTATGGCTACACCTTC.

This clone was counted only a few times. This chain joins TRBV5-1 and TRBJ1-1; 8 bases are shared with TRBD1. Germline CDR1 SGHRS, CDR2 YFSETQ. This CDR3 contains 15 residues. With 0 bases clipped from V and 2 bases from J, the junction kept 3 bases outside the gene matches. Here the CDR3 reads CASSLGTGRNTEAFF. The CDR3 coding sequence is TGCGCCAGCAGCTTGGGGACAGGGAGAAACACTGAAGCTTTCTTT.

This rearrangement joins TRBV5-4 to TRBJ1-3; maybe TRBD1 (6 bases). Per germline, CDR1 SGHNT and CDR2 YYREEE (reference sequence). The CDR3 is 14 residues long. The V gene lost 4 bases and the J gene lost 1 base, with 9 bases spanning the gap. The CDR3 bases are TGTGCCAGCAGCACACAGGGTTCTGGAAACACCATATATTTT. It translates to CASSTQGSGNTIYF.

The count of this clone is one. The rearrangement joins TRBV18 to TRBJ1-3; no clear D gene. Trimming removed 2 bases at V and 1 base at J, with 6 bases between. This CDR3 is built from 14 residues. The germline CDR1 and CDR2 sequences are KGHSH and LQKENI. The CDR3 spells CASSPGLSGNTIYF. CDR3 nucleotides: TGTGCCAGCTCACCAGGCCTTTCTGGAAACACCATATATTTT. The full variable domain, rest sourced from reference TRBV18 and TRBJ1-3, is NAGVMQNPRHLVRRRGQEARLRCSPMKGHSHVYWYRQLPEEGLKFMVYLQKENIIDESGMPKERFSAEFPKEGPSILRIQQVVRGDSAAYFCASSPGLSGNTIYFGEGSWLTVV.

The chain couples TRBV11-2 to TRBJ1-3, with TRBD1 identical over 7 bases. Germline CDR1 and CDR2: SGHAT and FQNNGV. The trim removed 5 bases at V and 6 bases at J, leaving 7 bases unmatched. The CDR3 is 14 residues long. CDR3 nucleotides: TGTGCCAGCAGCCTAACAGGGGCGGAAAACACCATATATTTT. Residues: CASSLTGAENTIYF.

This chain connects TRBV9 to TRBJ1-2, with no clear D. V was cut by 0 bases and J by 8 bases, with 14 bases left in between. This CDR3 has 14 residues. CDR1 is SGDLS, CDR2 YYNGEE, per germline. CDR3 in amino acids: CASSVEAGAGGYTF. CDR3 bases: TGTGCCAGCAGCGTAGAGGCGGGAGCAGGAGGCTACACCTTC.